These 30 T cell receptor beta chains came from one sample sequenced in a study of monozygotic twins with cystic fibrosis. Using immunoSEQ multiplex PCR, the repertoire was profiled, and TCRdb retains in-frame clones only, with some absent. Among roughly 25,000 clones listed, 95% to 97% were seen once. Sequenced sample: blood. These TCRs come from a girl aged 2 to 10 with cystic fibrosis.

The J gene is TRBJ2-2, the V gene TRBV7-6, with a weak D call TRBD2 (5 bases). Trimming shortened V by 1 base and J by 6 bases, and 9 bases separated the two germline ends. CDR1 and CDR2 (germline): SGHVS, FNYEAQ. The CDR3 runs 14 residues. The CDR3 protein is CASSLEAAAGELFF. The CDR3 DNA follows: TGTGCCAGCAGCTTAGAGGCAGCGGCCGGGGAGCTGTTTTTT.

This chain joins TRBV27 and TRBJ2-1; D gene uncertain. This CDR3 is 13 amino acids long. Trimming cost V 3 bases and J 5 bases, with 8 bases left between them. Germline loops: CDR1 MNHEY, CDR2 SMNVEV (reference sequence). This CDR3 is CASSFFQNNEQFF. In nucleotides, the CDR3 is TGTGCCAGCAGTTTTTTCCAGAACAATGAGCAGTTCTTC.

V gene TRBV27 combines with J gene TRBJ2-7, with 12 nucleotides matching TRBD2. The ends lost 2 bases at V and 0 bases at J; junction bases unmatched: 8. Germline V CDR1 and CDR2: MNHEY, SMNVEV (reference sequence). The CDR3 totals 18 residues. CDR3 region: CASSLMGTSGPSSYEQYF. In DNA form, the CDR3 reads TGTGCCAGCAGTTTAATGGGGACTAGCGGGCCGAGCTCCTACGAGCAGTACTTC.

The rearrangement joins TRBV7-2 to TRBJ2-7, with TRBD2 as a possible D gene (6 bases). Germline values: CDR1 SGHTA, CDR2 FQGNSA. V was clipped by 0 bases and J by 0 bases, with 9 bases between them. This CDR3 is 15 amino acids long. In nucleotides, the CDR3 is TGTGCCAGCAGCTTAGCTCCCGGGAGCTCCTACGAGCAGTACTTC. Its translation: CASSLAPGSSYEQYF.

V and J are TRBV7-6 and TRBJ2-1; 10 bases are a match to TRBD2. J gave up 9 bases and V 0 bases, and 5 bases lay outside the gene matches. Germline V gene lookup returns CDR1 SGHVS and CDR2 FNYEAQ. This CDR3 is 15 amino acids long. CDR3: CASSLAAGGRFEQFF. The CDR3 coding sequence is TGTGCCAGCAGCTTAGCAGCGGGAGGGCGCTTTGAGCAGTTCTTC.

The gene calls are TRBV6-5 and TRBJ1-2; TRBD1 is a possible D gene (6 bases). The CDR3 has 14 residues. V was trimmed by 10 bases and J by 4 bases, leaving 19 bases between them. Germline CDR1 reads MNHEY; CDR2 reads SVGAGI. This CDR3 is CATGAEQAPYGYTF. In nucleotides, the CDR3 is TGTGCCACGGGGGCGGAACAGGCTCCCTATGGCTACACCTTC.

The chain couples TRBV5-6 to TRBJ2-7, with 7 positions matching TRBD2. This CDR3 is built from 15 residues. Germline assignment: CDR1 SGHDT and CDR2 YYEEEE. V dropped 4 bases and J dropped 5; count of bases not matched to a gene: 12. The CDR3 loop is CASSPRGEHVNEQYF. DNA for the CDR3: TGTGCCAGCAGCCCTCGGGGGGAACACGTGAACGAGCAGTACTTC.

V is TRBV4-2 and J is TRBJ1-4; D might be TRBD1 (5 bases). Between the trimmed V and J ends, which lost 0 bases and 2 bases, there was a span of 13 bases. The CDR3 length is 17 residues. The germline gives CDR1 LGHNA, CDR2 YNFKEQ. CDR3 sequence reads: CASSQDRGVGTNEKLFF. CDR3 sequence (DNA): TGTGCCAGCAGCCAAGATCGGGGGGTAGGCACTAATGAAAAACTGTTTTTT.

J is TRBJ2-4 and V is TRBV28; D ambiguous. There are 13 residues in the CDR3. Germline lookup yields CDR1 MDHEN and CDR2 SYDVKM. The V and J ends lost 4 bases and 8 bases respectively, with 12 bases between them. CDR3 sequence (DNA): TGTGCCAGCAGTTGGTGCCGGGTACACATTCAGTACTTC. Its translation is CASSWCRVHIQYF.

This sequence joins TRBV2 and TRBJ2-5, with 7 positions matching TRBD2. This CDR3 contains 15 residues. Germline values: CDR1 SNHLY, CDR2 FYNNEI. Germline trimming cut 3 bases from V and 1 base from J; bases unmatched to any gene: 5. CDR3 bases: TGTGCCAGCAGTGATAGCCCGGGGGGCCAAGAGACCCAGTACTTC. Its protein product is CASSDSPGGQETQYF.

The rearrangement links TRBV7-6 to TRBJ2-4; D gene unclear. V was trimmed by 0 bases and J by 8 bases, leaving 11 bases between them. The CDR3 covers 14 residues. Germline CDR1 reads SGHVS; CDR2 reads FNYEAQ. CDR3 bases: TGTGCCAGCAGCTTAGCTTCGACATCCCACATTCAGTACTTC. Translation gives CASSLASTSHIQYF.

The gene calls are TRBV27 and TRBJ2-7, with D possibly TRBD2 on 5 matching bases. Trimming took 3 bases from V and 2 from J, leaving 14 bases between them. Per germline, CDR1 MNHEY and CDR2 SMNVEV (reference sequence). This CDR3 spans 15 amino acids. The CDR3 region is CASSLARAAAYEQYF. CDR3 DNA: TGTGCCAGCAGTTTGGCGCGGGCGGCAGCCTACGAGCAGTACTTC.

The chain recombines TRBV19 with TRBJ2-1, with D perhaps assigned TRBD1 or TRBD2 (5 bases each). CDR3 length equals 15 residues. V lost 7 bases, J lost 2 bases, and 15 bases lay in between. Germline lookup yields CDR1 LNHDA and CDR2 SQIVND (reference sequence). CDR3 loop: CASTPGAWTYNEQFF. The CDR3 DNA reads as TGTGCCAGTACCCCCGGGGCCTGGACCTACAATGAGCAGTTCTTC.

The chain recombines TRBV5-5 with TRBJ2-7; 11 nucleotides line up with TRBD2. Trimming took 2 bases from V and 2 from J; bases not matched to a gene: 0. The V gene's germline CDR1 is SGHKS and CDR2 YYEKEE (reference sequence). The CDR3 totals 14 residues. The CDR3 spells CASSFSGRAYEQYF. The CDR3 DNA follows: TGTGCCAGCAGCTTTAGCGGGAGGGCCTACGAGCAGTACTTC.

This clone was counted once. This chain uses TRBV27 with TRBJ2-7, with TRBD1 matching 8 bases. Per the germline V gene, CDR1 is MNHEY and CDR2 is SMNVEV (reference sequence). V shed 5 bases and J 2 bases; nucleotides not matched to a gene: 5. This CDR3 is built from 14 residues. The CDR3 DNA reads TGTGCCAGCAGTGAGTGGGGACAGGCCTACGAGCAGTACTTC. The encoded protein is CASSEWGQAYEQYF.

The V and J genes are TRBV12-5 and TRBJ2-6; 9 bases agree with TRBD1. The CDR3 contains 18 residues. V gave up 6 bases and J gave up 1 base; unmatched junction bases: 10. Germline loops: CDR1 LGHNT, CDR2 FRNRAP. The CDR3 region is CASGLTGGAFSGANVLTF. CDR3 nucleotide sequence: TGTGCTAGTGGGCTCACAGGGGGCGCTTTTTCTGGGGCCAACGTCCTGACTTTC.

The V gene is TRBV19, the J gene TRBJ2-2; D gene unclear. Germline CDR1 and CDR2: LNHDA and SQIVND (reference sequence). V was trimmed by 1 base and J by 4 bases, leaving 16 bases between them. The CDR3 extends over 17 amino acids. CDR3 bases: TGTGCCAGTAGTATAGGCTGGCAGAGAAAAACCACCGGGGAGCTGTTTTTT. This gives the protein CASSIGWQRKTTGELFF.

The genes are TRBV6-5 and TRBJ2-3, with 7 positions matching TRBD1. The CDR3 loop spans 13 amino acids. V trimming: 6 bases; J trimming: 4 bases; junction bases outside the gene matches: 4. Germline-derived CDR1 and CDR2 are MNHEY and SVGAGI. CDR3 DNA: TGTGCCAGCAGACCGGGACAGTCAGATACGCAGTATTTT. Its protein is CASRPGQSDTQYF.

The V and J genes are TRBV7-6 and TRBJ1-1, with D hard to call. Trimming took off 4 bases at V and 5 bases at J, with 14 bases between the two ends. Per the germline V gene, CDR1 is SGHVS and CDR2 is FNYEAQ. CDR3 size: 14 residues. CDR3: CASSSGRRSTEAFF. CDR3 bases: TGTGCCAGCAGCTCCGGGAGGCGCTCGACTGAAGCTTTCTTT. Variable domain in full (rest from reference TRBV7-6 and TRBJ1-1): GAGVSQSPRYKVTKRGQDVALRCDPISGHVSLYWYRQALGQGPEFLTYFNYEAQQDKSGLPNDRFSAERPEGSISTLTIQRTEQRDSAMYRCASSSGRRSTEAFFGQGTRLTVV.

The genes are TRBV21-1 and TRBJ1-4; the D segment call TRBD1 is taken from the table without a DNA check. TRBV21-1 is a listed pseudogene. This CDR3 spans 15 amino acids. CDR3 in amino acids: CASSKKGQPNEKLFF. For the CDR3, the DNA is TGTGCCAGCAGCAAAAAGGGACAACCTAATGAAAAACTGTTTTTT.

This chain connects TRBV20-1 to TRBJ2-3; D unclear. Germline-derived CDR1 and CDR2 are DFQATT and SNEGSKA (reference sequence). The CDR3 runs 11 residues. Trimming removed 8 bases at V and 3 bases at J, with 9 bases between. This CDR3 reads CSPILTDTQYF. CDR3 bases: TGCAGTCCCATATTAACAGATACGCAGTATTTT.

DNA of the CDR3: TGTGCCAGCAGCGAGAGGACGGATGGCTACACCTTC. As protein: CASSERTDGYTF. The rearrangement uses TRBV7-2 and TRBJ1-2, with D unclear. CDR3 length: 12 residues. Germline CDR1 SGHTA, CDR2 FQGNSA. Trimming stripped 5 bases from V and 6 bases from J, with 10 bases between.

The chain links TRBV6-5 to TRBJ2-4; D may be TRBD2 (6 bases). V was clipped by 0 bases and J by 4 bases, with 10 bases between them. This CDR3 is 15 amino acids long. Germline loops: CDR1 MNHEY, CDR2 SVGAGI. The CDR3 reads CASSYSRGSKNIQYF. The DNA of the CDR3 is TGTGCCAGCAGTTACTCCCGGGGGTCTAAAAACATTCAGTACTTC.

This rearrangement joins TRBV5-6 to TRBJ2-7, with D hard to call. V was trimmed by 3 bases and J by 4 bases, leaving 17 bases between them. Per the germline V gene, CDR1 is SGHDT and CDR2 is YYEEEE. The length of the CDR3 is 15 residues. The chain's CDR3 is CASSWGGLVLYEQYF. The DNA for the CDR3 is TGTGCCAGCAGCTGGGGTGGGCTAGTTCTTTACGAGCAGTACTTC.

This chain connects TRBV2 to TRBJ2-7; tentatively, D is TRBD1 (5 bases). The germline V gene has CDR1 SNHLY and CDR2 FYNNEI. V was clipped by 2 bases and J by 2 bases, with 10 bases between them. The CDR3 is 14 residues long. CDR3 region: CASSEQGRTYEQYF. The CDR3 DNA is TGTGCCAGCAGTGAACAGGGTAGAACCTACGAGCAGTACTTC.

The V call is TRBV7-8, the J call TRBJ1-3; 7 nucleotides agree with TRBD1. The junction had 13 bases not matched to a gene; V was cut back by 1 base and J by 4 bases. CDR1 is SGHVS and CDR2 is FQNEAQ in the germline V gene. The CDR3 covers 18 residues. This CDR3 reads CASSLVPETGSGGNTIYF. DNA for the CDR3: TGTGCCAGCAGCTTAGTCCCCGAGACAGGGAGCGGAGGAAACACCATATATTTT. Full variable domain (remainder filled in from reference TRBV7-8 and TRBJ1-3): GAGVSQSPRYKVAKRGQDVALRCDPISGHVSLFWYQQALGQGPEFLTYFQNEAQLDKSGLPSDRFFAERPEGSVSTLKIQRTQQEDSAVYLCASSLVPETGSGGNTIYFGEGSWLTVV.

The V call is TRBV29-1, the J call TRBJ2-1; D gene unclear. This CDR3 region has 15 residues. Trimming stripped 5 bases from V and 0 bases from J, with 14 bases between. Looked up from germline, CDR1 is SQVTM and CDR2 is ANQGSEA. This chain's CDR3 is CSVRSVGSSYNEQFF. As DNA, the CDR3 is TGCAGCGTTCGGAGCGTCGGAAGCTCCTACAATGAGCAGTTCTTC.

J is TRBJ1-2 and V is TRBV27, with 12 bases identical to TRBD1. The trim removed 2 bases at V and 7 bases at J, leaving 14 bases unmatched. Germline V gene sequence: CDR1 MNHEY, CDR2 SMNVEV (reference sequence). This CDR3 comprises 18 residues. The CDR3 is CASSLTHTGTGGLSGYTF. CDR3 coding DNA: TGTGCCAGCAGTTTAACACATACGGGGACAGGGGGCTTGAGTGGCTACACCTTC.

This sequence joins TRBV28 and TRBJ2-7, with D maybe TRBD2 (6 bases). V shed 7 bases and J shed 2 bases, with 12 bases lying between them. CDR1 is MDHEN, CDR2 SYDVKM, per germline. The CDR3 sequence is 13 residues long. For the CDR3, the DNA is TGTGCCAGCAACTTGGAGGGGACCTACGAGCAGTACTTC. Translated, it gives CASNLEGTYEQYF.

V and J are TRBV9 and TRBJ2-2; possibly TRBD1 for D (6 bases). In germline, CDR1 is SGDLS, CDR2 YYNGEE. The V and J ends lost 4 bases and 3 bases respectively, with 13 bases between them. There are 15 residues in the CDR3. CDR3 sequence: CASSSRGSYTGELFF. The CDR3 nucleotides are TGTGCCAGCAGCTCAAGGGGGTCTTACACCGGGGAGCTGTTTTTT.